The T cell receptor beta chain under discussion was sequenced for a study of T cell repertoires in cytomegalovirus infection. Study background: Recently identified HLA-C-restricted CMV epitopes and well-studied HLA-B-restricted CMV epitopes were used by the study.

TCRdb itself ran the reads through MiXCR, one entry per CDR3 protein. This table has approximately 1,000,000 distinct CDR3 sequences, around 31% appearing once. This clonotype came up a few times. The antigen remains undetermined. The V gene's germline CDR1 is MDHEN and CDR2 SYDVKM. This CDR3 region has 13 residues. Trimming at V came to 3 bases and at J to 9 bases, leaving 5 bases not matched to a gene. Study-wide findings and caveats: Identification of carriers of CMV plus the relevant HLA was performed using cumulative public TCR beta family frequency.

The receptor's source is a human donor in good health (CMV status not recorded). Some clones in this sample may be carry-over from other donors' samples. This chain uses TRBV28 with TRBJ2-1, with 7 bases fitting TRBD2. Sequencing used cultured CD8+ T cells from PBMCs, obtained from culture after CMV antigen stimulation. As DNA, the CDR3 is TGTGCCAGCAGTTTCGCGGGGGTAGGTGAGCAGTTCTTC. Its translation is CASSFAGVGEQFF.